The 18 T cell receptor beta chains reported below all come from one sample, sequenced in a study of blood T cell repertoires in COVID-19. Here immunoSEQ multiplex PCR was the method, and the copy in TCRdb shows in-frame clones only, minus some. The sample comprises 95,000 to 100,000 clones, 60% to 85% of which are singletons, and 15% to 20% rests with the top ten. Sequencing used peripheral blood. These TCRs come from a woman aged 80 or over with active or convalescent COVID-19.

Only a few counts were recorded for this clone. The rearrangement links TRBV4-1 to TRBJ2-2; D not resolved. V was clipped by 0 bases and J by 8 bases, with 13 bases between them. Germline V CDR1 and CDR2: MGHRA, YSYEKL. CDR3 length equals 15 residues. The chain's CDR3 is CASSQDLSFPGELFF. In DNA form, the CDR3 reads TGCGCCAGCAGCCAAGATCTCTCCTTTCCGGGGGAGCTGTTTTTT.

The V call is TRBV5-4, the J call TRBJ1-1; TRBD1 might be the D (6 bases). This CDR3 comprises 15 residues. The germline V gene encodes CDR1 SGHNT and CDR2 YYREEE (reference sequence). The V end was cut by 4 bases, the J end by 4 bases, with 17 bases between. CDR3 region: CASSQKTGIGTEAFF. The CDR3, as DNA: TGTGCCAGCAGCCAAAAAACAGGGATTGGCACTGAAGCTTTCTTT.

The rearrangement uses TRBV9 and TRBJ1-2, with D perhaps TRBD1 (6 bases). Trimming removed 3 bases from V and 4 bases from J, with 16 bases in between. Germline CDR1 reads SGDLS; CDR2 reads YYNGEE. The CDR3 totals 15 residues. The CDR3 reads CASSAYLRGGYGYTF. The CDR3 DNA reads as TGTGCCAGCAGCGCGTACCTAAGGGGGGGCTATGGCTACACCTTC.

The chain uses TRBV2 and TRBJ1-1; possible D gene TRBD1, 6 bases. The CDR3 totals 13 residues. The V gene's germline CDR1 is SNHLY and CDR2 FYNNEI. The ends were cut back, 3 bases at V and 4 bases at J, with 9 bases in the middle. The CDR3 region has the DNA TGTGCCAGCAGTGAGGGCAGGGGCACTGAAGCTTTCTTT. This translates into CASSEGRGTEAFF.

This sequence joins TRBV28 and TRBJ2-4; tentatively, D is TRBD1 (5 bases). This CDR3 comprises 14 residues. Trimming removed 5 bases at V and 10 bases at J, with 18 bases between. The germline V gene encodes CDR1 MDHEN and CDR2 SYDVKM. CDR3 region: CASSPQAGLDIQYF. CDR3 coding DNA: TGTGCCAGCAGTCCCCAAGCAGGGCTCGATATTCAGTACTTC. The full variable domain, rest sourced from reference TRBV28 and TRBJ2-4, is DVKVTQSSRYLVKRTGEKVFLECVQDMDHENMFWYRQDPGLGLRLIYFSYDVKMKEKGDIPEGYSVSREKKERFSLILESASTNQTSMYLCASSPQAGLDIQYFGAGTRLSVL.

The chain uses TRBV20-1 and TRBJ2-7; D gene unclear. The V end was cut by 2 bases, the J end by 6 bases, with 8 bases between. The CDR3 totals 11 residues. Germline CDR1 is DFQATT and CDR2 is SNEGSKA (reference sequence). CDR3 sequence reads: CSARLDSEQYF. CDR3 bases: TGCAGTGCTAGATTAGATTCCGAGCAGTACTTC.

CDR3 in amino acids: CASSFRVGAEAFF. In DNA form, the CDR3 reads TGTGCCAGCAGTTTCAGGGTAGGCGCTGAAGCTTTCTTT. The chain carries TRBV12-3 or TRBV12-4 and TRBJ1-1, with D maybe TRBD1 (5 bases). The CDR3 is 13 residues long. V was cut by 3 bases and J by 6 bases, with 11 bases left in between.

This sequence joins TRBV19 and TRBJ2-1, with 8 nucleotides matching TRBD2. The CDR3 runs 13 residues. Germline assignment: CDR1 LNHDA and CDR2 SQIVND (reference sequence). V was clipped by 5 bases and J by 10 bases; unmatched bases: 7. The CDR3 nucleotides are TGTGCCAGTAGTCCAGGACTAGCCCCAGAGCAGTTCTTC. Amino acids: CASSPGLAPEQFF.

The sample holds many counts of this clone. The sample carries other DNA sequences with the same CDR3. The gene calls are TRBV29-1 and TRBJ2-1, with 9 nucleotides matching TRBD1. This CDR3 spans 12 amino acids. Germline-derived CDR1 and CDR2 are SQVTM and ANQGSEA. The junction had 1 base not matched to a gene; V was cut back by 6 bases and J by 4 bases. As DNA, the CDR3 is TGCAGCGTGGGGACAGGGTACAATGAGCAGTTCTTC. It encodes CSVGTGYNEQFF.

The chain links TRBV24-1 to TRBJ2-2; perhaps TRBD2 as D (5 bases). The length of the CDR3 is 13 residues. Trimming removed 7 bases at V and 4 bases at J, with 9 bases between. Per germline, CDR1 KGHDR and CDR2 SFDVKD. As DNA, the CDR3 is TGTGCCACCAGGAGAGGAGGCACCGGGGAGCTGTTTTTT. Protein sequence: CATRRGGTGELFF.

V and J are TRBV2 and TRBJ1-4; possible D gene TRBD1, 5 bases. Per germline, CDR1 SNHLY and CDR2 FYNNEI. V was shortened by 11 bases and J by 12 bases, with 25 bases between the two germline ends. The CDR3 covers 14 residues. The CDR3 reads CAGGRTGFQEELFF. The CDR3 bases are TGTGCCGGCGGCCGAACAGGATTCCAAGAGGAACTGTTTTTT.

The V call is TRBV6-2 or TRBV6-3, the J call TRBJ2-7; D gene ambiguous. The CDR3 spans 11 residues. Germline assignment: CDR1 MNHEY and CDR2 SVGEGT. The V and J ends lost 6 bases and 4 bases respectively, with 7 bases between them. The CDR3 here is CASSPLYEQYF. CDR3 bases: TGTGCCAGCAGCCCTCTGTACGAGCAGTACTTC.

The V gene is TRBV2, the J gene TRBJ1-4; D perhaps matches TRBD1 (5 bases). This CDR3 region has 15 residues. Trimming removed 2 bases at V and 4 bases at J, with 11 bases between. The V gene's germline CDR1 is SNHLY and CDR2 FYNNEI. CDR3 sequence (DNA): TGTGCCAGCAGTGAACTAAGGGGCTTTAATGAAAAACTGTTTTTT. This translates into CASSELRGFNEKLFF.

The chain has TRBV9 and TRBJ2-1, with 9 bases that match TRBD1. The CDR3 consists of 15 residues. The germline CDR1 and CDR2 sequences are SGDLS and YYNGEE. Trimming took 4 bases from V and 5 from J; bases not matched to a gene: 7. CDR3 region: CASSNRGRGDNEQFF. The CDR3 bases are TGTGCCAGCAGCAACAGGGGGCGGGGAGACAATGAGCAGTTCTTC.

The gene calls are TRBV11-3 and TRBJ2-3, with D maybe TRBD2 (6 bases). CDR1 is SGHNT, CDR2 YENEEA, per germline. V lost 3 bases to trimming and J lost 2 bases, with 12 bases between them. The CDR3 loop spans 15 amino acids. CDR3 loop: CASSLGREHTDTQYF. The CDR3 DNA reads TGTGCCAGCAGCTTGGGGCGGGAACACACAGATACGCAGTATTTT.

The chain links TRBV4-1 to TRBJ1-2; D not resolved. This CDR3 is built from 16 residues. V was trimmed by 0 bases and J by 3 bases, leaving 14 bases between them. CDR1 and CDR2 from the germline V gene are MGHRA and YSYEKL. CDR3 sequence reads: CASSQDERRGYYGYTF. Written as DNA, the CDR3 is TGCGCCAGCAGCCAAGATGAGAGGAGAGGGTACTATGGCTACACCTTC.

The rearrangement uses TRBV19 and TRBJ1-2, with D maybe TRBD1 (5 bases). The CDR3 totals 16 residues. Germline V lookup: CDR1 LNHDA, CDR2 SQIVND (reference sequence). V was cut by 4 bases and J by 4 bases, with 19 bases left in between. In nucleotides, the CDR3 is TGTGCCAGTAGTAAACTCGAAGTTCGGACAACCTATGGCTACACCTTC. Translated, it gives CASSKLEVRTTYGYTF.

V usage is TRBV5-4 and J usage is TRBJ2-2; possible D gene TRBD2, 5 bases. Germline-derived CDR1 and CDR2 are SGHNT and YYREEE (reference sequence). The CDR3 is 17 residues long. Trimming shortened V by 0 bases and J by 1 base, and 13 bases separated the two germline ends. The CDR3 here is CASSLGPLSGNTGELFF. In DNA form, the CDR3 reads TGTGCCAGCAGCTTGGGCCCCTTAAGCGGGAACACCGGGGAGCTGTTTTTT.